This is a list of T cell receptor beta chains from one sample in a study of blood T cell repertoires in COVID-19. Here immunoSEQ multiplex PCR was the method, and the copy in TCRdb shows in-frame clones only, minus some. The sample lists approximately 68,000 clones, approximately 80% occurring once. What was sequenced was peripheral blood. Receptor source: a woman in her fifties or sixties with acute or convalescent COVID-19. CDR3s include the opening cysteine and the closing phenylalanine or tryptophan. D genes are given only for firm matches. A clone size is listed for some rows: how often the clone was seen (once, few, many), or a class if it is expanded.

v_gene	j_gene	abundance	d_gene	CDR3nt	CDR3aa
TRBV7-9	TRBJ1-2	NA	TRBD1	TGTGCCAGCAGCCCTCAGGGGGTGAACTATGGCTACACCTTC	CASSPQGVNYGYTF
TRBV7-9	TRBJ2-2	once	NA	TGTGCCACCCTAGGGGTCCTGAACACCGGGGAGCTGTTTTTT	CATLGVLNTGELFF
TRBV7-2	TRBJ1-2	NA	NA	TGTGCCAGCAGCTTAGTACTACAGGAGTCCCGGGGCTACACCTTC	CASSLVLQESRGYTF
TRBV2	TRBJ2-2	NA	TRBD1	TGTGCCATCAGGACAGGAGTCTTAACCGGGGAGCTGTTTTTT	CAIRTGVLTGELFF
TRBV2	TRBJ1-2	few	NA	TGTGCCAGCAGAGACATCTTTACCTATGGCTACACCTTC	CASRDIFTYGYTF
TRBV5-6	TRBJ2-3	NA	TRBD2	TGTGCCAGCAGCCGACCGGGACTAGCGGGGGCCTCAGATACGCAGTATTTT	CASSRPGLAGASDTQYF
TRBV5-1	TRBJ1-1	NA	TRBD1	TGCGCCAGCAGCACCAGACAGGGTGCGAACACTGAAGCTTTCTTT	CASSTRQGANTEAFF
TRBV9	TRBJ1-3	NA	NA	TGTGCCAGCAGACAAGACTCTGGAAACACCATATATTTT	CASRQDSGNTIYF
TRBV5-1	TRBJ2-1	NA	TRBD1	TGCGCCAGCAGCTTGGTCCCACAGGGGGCGCGGGACAATGAGCAGTTCTTC	CASSLVPQGARDNEQFF
TRBV2	TRBJ2-3	NA	NA	TGTGCCAGCAGTGAGACAGGTCAACTCACAGATACGCAGTATTTT	CASSETGQLTDTQYF
TRBV6-5	TRBJ2-3	NA	NA	TGTGCCGGAGACGGCGGGGGCCGCACAGATACGCAGTATTTT	CAGDGGGRTDTQYF
TRBV10-2	TRBJ2-1	NA	NA	TGCGCCAGCAGTGAGTCGGAGCGGGCCGAGCAGTTCTTC	CASSESERAEQFF
TRBV2	TRBJ2-1	NA	NA	TGTGCCAGCAGTGAGGGGAGTTTAAACAATGAGCAGTTCTTC	CASSEGSLNNEQFF
TRBV30	TRBJ1-2	few	TRBD1	TGTGCCTGGACTTCGACAGGGTGGGACTATGGCTACACCTTC	CAWTSTGWDYGYTF
TRBV21-1	TRBJ1-2	NA	NA	TGTGCCAGCAGCAAAGCGTCGACGGGTAACTATGGCTACACCTTC	CASSKASTGNYGYTF
TRBV24-1	TRBJ2-1	NA	TRBD2	TGTGCCACCAGTTGGGCTAGCGGACTTTACAATGAGCAGTTCTTC	CATSWASGLYNEQFF
TRBV10-3	TRBJ1-4	NA	NA	TGTGCCTCGACAGACACCTCAACTAATGAAAAACTGTTTTTT	CASTDTSTNEKLFF
TRBV6-6	TRBJ1-4	NA	NA	TGTGCCAGCAGTTACTCGTCGGGGGAAAAACTGTTTTTT	CASSYSSGEKLFF
TRBV4-1	TRBJ1-2	NA	TRBD1	TGCGCCAGCAGCCAACCCCCCGGACAGGGTAACTATGGCTACACCTTC	CASSQPPGQGNYGYTF
TRBV18	TRBJ1-2	NA	NA	TGTGCCAGCTCACCACCAGCAGGGCGCTGGGGCTACACCTTC	CASSPPAGRWGYTF
TRBV6-5	TRBJ1-5	few	NA	TGTGCCAGCAGTTACATCGATCAGCCCCAGCATTTT	CASSYIDQPQHF
TRBV19	TRBJ1-4	few	TRBD1	TGTGCCACAATGGACAGGGGGGATGAAAAACTGTTTTTT	CATMDRGDEKLFF
TRBV11-2	TRBJ1-2	NA	NA	TGTGCCAGCAGCTTAGAATTCGGCTATGGCTACACCTTC	CASSLEFGYGYTF
TRBV5-1	TRBJ1-1	NA	TRBD1	TGCGCCAGCAGCTTCTCACAGGGGGGCGGTGGCCCTGAAGCTTTCTTT	CASSFSQGGGGPEAFF
TRBV18	TRBJ1-5	NA	NA	TGTGCCAGCTCATCAGACCAGGGCCTTAGCAATCAGCCCCAGCATTTT	CASSSDQGLSNQPQHF